This TCR beta chain was retrieved from a study of T cell responses to AZD1222 COVID-19 vaccine. Study-level findings and limits: Rises in breadth and depth of Spike-specific TCRs came after two AZD1222 doses. Epitopes outside B.1.351 and B.1.1.7 mutated regions reportedly drew nearly half of spike TCRs.

Germline V gives CDR1 SGHDN, CDR2 FVKESK. Trimming removed 3 bases at V and 7 bases at J, with 7 bases between. The CDR3 runs 11 residues. On this clone: Its antigen remains unidentified.

The method was immunoSEQ multiplex PCR; TCRdb's version includes in-frame clones alone and lacks a portion of them. Of some 150,000 clones listed, under 95% are singletons. Source: peripheral blood, taken 28 days after the second AZD1222 dose. The source of this sequence is an adult who received the AZD1222 COVID-19 vaccine. J is TRBJ2-7 and V is TRBV14; D remains unclear. CDR3 sequence (DNA): TGTGCCAGCAGCCAGATTGAGGAGCAGTACTTC. Translated: CASSQIEEQYF.